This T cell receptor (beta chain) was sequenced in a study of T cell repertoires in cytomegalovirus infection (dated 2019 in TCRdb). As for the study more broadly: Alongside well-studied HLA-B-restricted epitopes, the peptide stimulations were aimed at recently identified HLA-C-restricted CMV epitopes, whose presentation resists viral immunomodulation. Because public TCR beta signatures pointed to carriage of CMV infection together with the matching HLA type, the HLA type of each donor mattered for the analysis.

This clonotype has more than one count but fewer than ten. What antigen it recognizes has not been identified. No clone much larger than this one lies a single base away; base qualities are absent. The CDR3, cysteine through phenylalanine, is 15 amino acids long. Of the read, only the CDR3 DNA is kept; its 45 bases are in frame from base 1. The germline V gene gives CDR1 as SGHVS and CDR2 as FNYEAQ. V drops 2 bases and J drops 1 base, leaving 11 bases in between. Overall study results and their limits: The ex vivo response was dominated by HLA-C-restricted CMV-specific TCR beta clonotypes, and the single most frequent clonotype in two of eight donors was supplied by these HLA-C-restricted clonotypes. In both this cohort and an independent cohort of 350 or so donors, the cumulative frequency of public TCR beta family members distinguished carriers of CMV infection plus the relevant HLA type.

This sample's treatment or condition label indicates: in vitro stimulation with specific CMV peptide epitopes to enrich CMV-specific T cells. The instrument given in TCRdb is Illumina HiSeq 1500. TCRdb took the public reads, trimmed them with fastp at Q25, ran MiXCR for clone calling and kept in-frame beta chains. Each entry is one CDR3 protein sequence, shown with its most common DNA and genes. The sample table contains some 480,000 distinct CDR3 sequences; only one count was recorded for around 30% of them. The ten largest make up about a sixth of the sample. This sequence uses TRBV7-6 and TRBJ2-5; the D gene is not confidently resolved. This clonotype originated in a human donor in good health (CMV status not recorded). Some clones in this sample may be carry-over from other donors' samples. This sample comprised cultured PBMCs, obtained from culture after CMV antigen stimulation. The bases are TGTGCCAGCAGCTTAAACTCACAGACCCAAGAGACCCAGTACTTC. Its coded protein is CASSLNSQTQETQYF.